This passage covers 21 T cell receptor beta chains from one sample sequenced in a study of cytomegalovirus exposure and HLA in healthy donors. This PCR relied on a set of 60 Vbeta primers and 13 Jbeta primers. Measured with immunoSEQ multiplex PCR; TCRdb has only the in-frame clones, and not every one. In total, the table holds approximately 110,000 clones. The sequenced sample consisted of PBMCs. The receptors shown here come from a man between 18 and 29 years old in good health and CMV-seronegative.

The chain employs TRBV4-2 and TRBJ2-7, with 7 bases matching TRBD2. V shed 5 bases and J 2 bases; nucleotides not matched to a gene: 9. This CDR3 comprises 15 residues. Germline V CDR1 and CDR2: LGHNA, YNFKEQ. CDR3 region: CASSSTRGEAYEQYF. The CDR3 nucleotides are TGTGCCAGCAGCTCCACCCGGGGGGAGGCCTACGAGCAGTACTTC.

The chain recombines TRBV11-3 with TRBJ2-3, with 9 bases matching TRBD1. J was trimmed by 3 bases and V by 5 bases; bases with no gene match: 3. There are 14 residues in the CDR3. Germline V gives CDR1 SGHNT, CDR2 YENEEA. DNA for the CDR3: TGTGCCAGCAGCCTAGGACAGGGGACAGATACGCAGTATTTT. It yields the protein CASSLGQGTDTQYF.

The J gene is TRBJ1-3, the V gene TRBV11-2, with TRBD1 matching 7 bases. J lost 4 bases, V lost 3 bases, and 6 bases had no gene match. The CDR3 spans 15 residues. CDR1 SGHAT and CDR2 FQNNGV come from the germline V gene. The CDR3 DNA is TGTGCCAGCAGCTTCAGGGCGACAGGGGGAAACACCATATATTTT. It yields the protein CASSFRATGGNTIYF.

The chain is built from TRBV14 and TRBJ2-1; D is possibly TRBD1 (5 bases). Germline V gives CDR1 SGHDN, CDR2 FVKESK. Trimming pared 0 bases from V and 0 bases from J, leaving 9 bases between. This CDR3 is 16 amino acids long. CDR3 region: CASSQDETDSYNEQFF. The CDR3 DNA follows: TGTGCCAGCAGCCAAGACGAGACAGACTCCTACAATGAGCAGTTCTTC.

The chain is built from TRBV7-8 and TRBJ2-5; 9 bases agree with TRBD2. Germline V gene sequence: CDR1 SGHVS, CDR2 FQNEAQ. There are 16 residues in the CDR3. J was trimmed by 5 bases and V by 7 bases; bases with no gene match: 14. The CDR3 sequence: CASTPRRGGPGETQYF. CDR3 nucleotide sequence: TGTGCCAGCACCCCGCGGCGGGGGGGGCCTGGGGAGACCCAGTACTTC.

The chain employs TRBV5-1 and TRBJ1-6; D may be TRBD1 (5 bases). Germline V gene data show CDR1 as SGHRS and CDR2 as YFSETQ. The CDR3 loop spans 15 amino acids. The ends were cut back, 7 bases at V and 7 bases at J, with 18 bases in the middle. The CDR3 coding sequence is TGCGCCAGCTCGGAAACGGGACTCTCCAATTCACCCCTCCACTTT. It yields the protein CASSETGLSNSPLHF.

The chain couples TRBV7-2 to TRBJ2-5, with D possibly TRBD2 on 6 matching bases. Looked up from germline, CDR1 is SGHTA and CDR2 is FQGNSA. The V gene lost 1 base and the J gene lost 4 bases, with 13 bases spanning the gap. The CDR3 has 15 amino acids. Here the CDR3 reads CASSLGAGKGETQYF. For the CDR3, the DNA is TGTGCCAGCAGCTTAGGGGCGGGAAAAGGAGAGACCCAGTACTTC.

This sequence joins TRBV4-2 and TRBJ1-1, with 7 bases aligning to TRBD1. CDR1 is LGHNA and CDR2 is YNFKEQ in the germline V gene. The CDR3 loop spans 15 amino acids. The V gene end was trimmed by 4 bases and the J gene end by 2 bases; junction bases not matched to a gene: 7. The DNA of the CDR3 is TGTGCCAGCAGCCCCCCGGGACAGAGTAACACTGAAGCTTTCTTT. It codes for CASSPPGQSNTEAFF.

The genes are TRBV27 and TRBJ2-1, with a weak D call TRBD1 (6 bases). Trimming left V 5 bases short and J 10 bases short, with 12 bases between. The germline V gene has CDR1 MNHEY and CDR2 SMNVEV (reference sequence). The CDR3 runs 12 residues. The CDR3 DNA reads TGTGCCAGCAGTCGACCTGACAGGGAGCAGTTCTTC. It specifies CASSRPDREQFF.

The chain carries TRBV10-1 and TRBJ2-7, with 9 bases aligning to TRBD1. The CDR3 spans 15 residues. Germline assignment: CDR1 WNHNN and CDR2 SYGVQD (reference sequence). V gave up 4 bases and J gave up 4 bases; unmatched junction bases: 8. CDR3 bases: TGCGCCAGCAGTGCCCCGGGACAGGGTTCATACGAGCAGTACTTC. Residues: CASSAPGQGSYEQYF.

The chain carries TRBV11-2 and TRBJ2-5; 9 bases are shared with TRBD2. CDR1 and CDR2 (germline): SGHAT, FQNNGV. Trimming cost V 7 bases and J 1 base; bases outside gene matches: 7. There are 15 residues in the CDR3. DNA of the CDR3: TGTGCCAGCAAACGAGGCGGGGGGGGCCAAGAGACCCAGTACTTC. Translated, it gives CASKRGGGGQETQYF.

The V gene is TRBV5-1, the J gene TRBJ2-2; TRBD2 agrees at 14 bases. J lost 7 bases, V lost 3 bases, and 11 bases had no gene match. The CDR3 is 18 residues long. The V gene's germline CDR1 is SGHRS and CDR2 YFSETQ. DNA for the CDR3: TGCGCCAGCAGCTCCCCTCGACTAGCGGGAGGGAAGGTCGGGGAGCTGTTTTTT. Protein sequence: CASSSPRLAGGKVGELFF.

The rearrangement links TRBV5-4 to TRBJ2-1; TRBD2 agrees at 7 bases. This CDR3 has 16 amino acids. Germline V gene data show CDR1 as SGHNT and CDR2 as YYREEE (reference sequence). The J segment lost 3 bases and the V segment lost 0 bases, leaving 6 bases of the junction unmatched. CDR3 in amino acids: CASSLGAGAGYNEQFF. Here the CDR3 DNA reads TGTGCCAGCAGCTTGGGGGCGGGAGCAGGCTACAATGAGCAGTTCTTC.

V and J are TRBV7-9 and TRBJ2-3; D remains unclear. With 5 bases removed from V and 0 bases from J, the gap between germline ends came to 15 bases. The CDR3 sequence is 16 residues long. Per the germline V gene, CDR1 is SEHNR and CDR2 is FQNEAQ (reference sequence). The CDR3 sequence: CASSQRGLKSTDTQYF. The DNA for the CDR3 is TGTGCCAGCAGCCAGCGAGGCTTGAAGAGCACAGATACGCAGTATTTT.

The V gene is TRBV18, the J gene TRBJ1-3; D unclear. Trimming pared 6 bases from V and 2 bases from J, leaving 11 bases between. The V gene's germline CDR1 is KGHSH and CDR2 LQKENI. The CDR3 runs 14 residues. The CDR3 spells CASSLLGTGNTIYF. CDR3 DNA sequence: TGTGCCAGCTCCCTACTCGGTACTGGAAACACCATATATTTT.

The DNA for the CDR3 is TGTGCCAGCAGCTTAAGGGGGCGCAGGGAGACCCAGTACTTC. This encodes CASSLRGRRETQYF. The chain combines TRBV5-4 with TRBJ2-5; 7 positions match TRBD1. V gave up 2 bases and J gave up 5 bases; unmatched junction bases: 6. The CDR3 runs 14 residues. Germline CDR1 is SGHNT and CDR2 is YYREEE (reference sequence).

The chain has TRBV11-2 and TRBJ2-1; 7 positions agree with TRBD1. There are 16 residues in the CDR3. Germline V gives CDR1 SGHAT, CDR2 FQNNGV. The junction had 14 bases not matched to a gene; V was cut back by 5 bases and J by 7 bases. The CDR3 loop is CASSPQDREEGNEQFF. In DNA form, the CDR3 reads TGTGCCAGCAGCCCTCAAGACAGGGAAGAAGGGAATGAGCAGTTCTTC. Drawing the rest from reference TRBV11-2 and TRBJ2-1, the complete variable domain is EAGVAQSPRYKIIEKRQSVAFWCNPISGHATLYWYQQILGQGPKLLIQFQNNGVVDDSQLPKDRFSAERLKGVDSTLKIQPAKLEDSAVYLCASSPQDREEGNEQFFGPGTRLTVL.

The rearrangement joins TRBV6-5 to TRBJ2-3; perhaps TRBD2 as D (6 bases). V was pared by 6 bases and J by 1 base, with 11 bases between. CDR3 length: 14 amino acids. Germline assignment: CDR1 MNHEY and CDR2 SVGAGI. CDR3 residues: CASRNSGGTDTQYF. CDR3 bases: TGTGCCAGCAGGAATAGCGGTGGCACAGATACGCAGTATTTT.

The CDR3 nucleotides are TGTGCCAGCAGCCTCGGGACAATCAGGGTCCGTGGCAATGAGCAGTTCTTC. Translating it yields CASSLGTIRVRGNEQFF. The rearrangement links TRBV7-9 to TRBJ2-1; TRBD1 is a possible D gene (6 bases). Germline loops: CDR1 SEHNR, CDR2 FQNEAQ (reference sequence). With 5 bases removed from V and 6 bases from J, the gap between germline ends came to 23 bases. The CDR3 is 17 amino acids.

The rearrangement links TRBV29-1 to TRBJ2-7; 12 positions agree with TRBD1. The J segment lost 5 bases and the V segment lost 4 bases, leaving 9 bases of the junction unmatched. Germline V gene data show CDR1 as SQVTM and CDR2 as ANQGSEA. This CDR3 comprises 15 residues. The DNA for the CDR3 is TGCAGCGTTGGAGCTTGGGACAGGGGGCTCAACGAGCAGTACTTC. This sequence encodes CSVGAWDRGLNEQYF.

This chain uses TRBV9 with TRBJ1-1; TRBD1 agrees at 12 bases. Germline CDR1 SGDLS, CDR2 YYNGEE. The CDR3 covers 18 residues. V was pared by 3 bases and J by 4 bases, with 13 bases of the junction left unmatched. The CDR3 nucleotides are TGTGCCAGCAGCGCCCCGGGACAGGGGGCCGGGAAGCTCACTGAAGCTTTCTTT. Its protein product is CASSAPGQGAGKLTEAFF.